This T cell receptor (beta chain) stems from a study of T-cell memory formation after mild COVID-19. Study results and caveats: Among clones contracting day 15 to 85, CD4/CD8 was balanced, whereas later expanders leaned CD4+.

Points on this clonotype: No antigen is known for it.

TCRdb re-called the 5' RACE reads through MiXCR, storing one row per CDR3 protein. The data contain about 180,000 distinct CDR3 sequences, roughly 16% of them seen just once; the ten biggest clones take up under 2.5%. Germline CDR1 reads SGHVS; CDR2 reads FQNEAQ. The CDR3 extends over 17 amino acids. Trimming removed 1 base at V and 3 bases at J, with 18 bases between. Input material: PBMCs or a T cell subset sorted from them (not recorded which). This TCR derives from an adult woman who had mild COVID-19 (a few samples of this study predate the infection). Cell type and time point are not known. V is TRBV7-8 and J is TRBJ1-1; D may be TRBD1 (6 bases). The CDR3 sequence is CASSLVRGPREDTEAFF. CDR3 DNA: TGTGCCAGCAGCTTAGTTCGGGGGCCCCGGGAGGACACTGAAGCTTTCTTT.